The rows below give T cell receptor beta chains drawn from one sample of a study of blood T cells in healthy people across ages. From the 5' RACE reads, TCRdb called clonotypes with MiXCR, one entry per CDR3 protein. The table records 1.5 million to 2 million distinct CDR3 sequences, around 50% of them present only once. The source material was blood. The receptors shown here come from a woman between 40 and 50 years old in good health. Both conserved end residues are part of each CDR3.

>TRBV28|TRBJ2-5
CASSLWGRNQETQYF
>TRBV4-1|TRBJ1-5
CASSQDPMGQPQHF
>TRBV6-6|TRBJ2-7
CASSYSPGQGTYEQYF
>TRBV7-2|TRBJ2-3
CASSLGTGGPGTQYF
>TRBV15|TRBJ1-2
CATRDYYVYTF
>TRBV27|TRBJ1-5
CASSLVRSNQPQHF
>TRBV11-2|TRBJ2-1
CASSVIVGRGAYNEQFF
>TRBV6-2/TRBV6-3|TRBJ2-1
CASRPQWGYNEQFF
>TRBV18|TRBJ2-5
CASSPGQLHETQYF
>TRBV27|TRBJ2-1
CASNSPPGQDYNEQFF
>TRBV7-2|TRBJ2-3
CASSLNPATEWGTDTQYF
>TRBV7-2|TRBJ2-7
CASSLAGSLGYEQYF
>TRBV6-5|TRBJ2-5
CASSLRPGQLYQETQYF
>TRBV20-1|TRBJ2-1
CSARDWSSGGARFDEQFF
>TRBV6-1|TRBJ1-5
CASTGGGPLGYSNQPQHF
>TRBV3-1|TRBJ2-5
CASFEEQETQYF
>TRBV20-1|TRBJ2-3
CSARDNRGADTQYF
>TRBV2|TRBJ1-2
CASSAADSNYGYTF
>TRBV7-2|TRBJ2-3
CASSLFRTTDTQYF
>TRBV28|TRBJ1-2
CASTGHPGGGYTF
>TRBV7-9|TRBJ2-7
CASSVDNTYEQYF
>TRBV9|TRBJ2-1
CASSERGRSYNEQFF
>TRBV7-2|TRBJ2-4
CASSLKLDRSGREQYF
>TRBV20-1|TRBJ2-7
CSARGGPASYEQYF
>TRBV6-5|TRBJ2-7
CASSSRQGTPNEQYF
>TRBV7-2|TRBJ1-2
CASSLVLAGTNYGYTF
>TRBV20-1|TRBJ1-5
CSADGPTDSNQPQHF
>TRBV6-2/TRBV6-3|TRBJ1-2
CASSAGTGGAVYGYTF
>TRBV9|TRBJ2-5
CASSVNPVKETQYF
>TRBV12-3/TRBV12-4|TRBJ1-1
CASSPTGAVNTEAFF
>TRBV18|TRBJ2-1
CASSAGPFGPEQFF
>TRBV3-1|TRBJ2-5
CASALWETQYF
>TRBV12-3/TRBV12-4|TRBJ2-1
CASSSAGQRLNEQFF
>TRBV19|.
CASSIAADRISYEQYF
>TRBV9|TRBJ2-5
CASSVEDRTPSRVETQYF
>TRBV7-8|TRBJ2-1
CASSTLAGKRVSYNEQFF
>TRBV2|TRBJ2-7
CAGSSDGSYEQYF
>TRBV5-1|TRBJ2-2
CASSLAGGSGEILPRHTGELFF
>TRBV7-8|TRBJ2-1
CASSPRTRTGPNGPFNEQFF
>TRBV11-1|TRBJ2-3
CASSPGQVITDTQYF
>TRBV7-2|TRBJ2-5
CASSLKLARQGTQYF
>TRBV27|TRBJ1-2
CASSSLGRYYGYTF
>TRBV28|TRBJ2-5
CASSPQKRSETQYF
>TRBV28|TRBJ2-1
CASIVAGGRSEQFF
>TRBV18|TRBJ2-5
CASSPGGGMQYF
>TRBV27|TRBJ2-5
CASRCRGQETQYF
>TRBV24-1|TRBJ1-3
CATSVSGGNTIYF
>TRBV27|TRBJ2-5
CASSKLAKQETLYF
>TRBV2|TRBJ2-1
CASSEAAEGEQFF
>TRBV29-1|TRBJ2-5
CSVDGGGLGPRETQYF
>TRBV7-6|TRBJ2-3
CASSSTERGVIRDTQYF
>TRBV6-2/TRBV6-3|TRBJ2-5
CASSYSGIGETQYF
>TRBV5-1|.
CASKGGPDEQYF
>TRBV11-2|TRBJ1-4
CASSSRGLRELFF